What follows is one T cell receptor beta chain and its context. This specimen belongs to a study of T cells after yellow fever vaccination. Study in general: Preparing low-cell-number fractions relied on SMART-Seq v4 Ultra Low Input.

Synthesis of TCR cDNA relied on 5'RACE template switching, which attached a universal primer site and UMIs. TCRdb fed the 5' RACE reads into MiXCR, producing one record per CDR3 protein. The data hold roughly 400,000 distinct CDR3 sequences, with around 20% observed a single time. This CDR3 contains 13 residues. Trimming shortened V by 5 bases and J by 2 bases, and 8 bases separated the two germline ends. CDR1 is MNHEY and CDR2 is SVGEGT in the germline V gene. This material consisted of PBMCs, taken before the yellow fever booster vaccination. The clonotype was recovered from a man aged 18 to 30 who received the YFV17D yellow fever vaccine. The chain uses TRBV6-2 or TRBV6-3 and TRBJ2-3; D unresolved. For the CDR3, the DNA is TGTGCCAGCAGTCAGGTAGTCACAGATACGCAGTATTTT. Encoded protein: CASSQVVTDTQYF.